This is a list of T cell receptor beta chains from one sample in a study of blood T cell repertoires in COVID-19. The protocol was immunoSEQ multiplex PCR, while the TCRdb copy is restricted to in-frame clones and leaves out a portion. Here the sample spans 150,000 to 200,000 clones, 70% to 85% being singletons. The specimen sequenced was peripheral blood. The source of these receptors is a woman aged 25 to 45 with acute or convalescent COVID-19. CDR3s include the opening cysteine and the closing phenylalanine or tryptophan. D genes are given only for firm matches. The size entry is marked missing in some rows and otherwise reads once, few, many or a size class.

v_gene: TRBV6-5; abundance: NA; j_gene: TRBJ1-1; d_gene: TRBD1; CDR3nt: TGTGCCAGCAGTTTCGGACAGGGAAGGGCAGCAACTGAAGCTTTCTTT; CDR3aa: CASSFGQGRAATEAFF
v_gene: TRBV29-1; abundance: NA; j_gene: TRBJ1-1; d_gene: NA; CDR3nt: TGCAGCGTTGAAGATAGGACAAATACTGAAGCTTTCTTT; CDR3aa: CSVEDRTNTEAFF
v_gene: TRBV7-8; abundance: NA; j_gene: TRBJ1-1; d_gene: NA; CDR3nt: TGTGCCAGCAGCCCGAAGAAGGTGTTCGGGAAAAACACTGAAGCTTTCTTT; CDR3aa: CASSPKKVFGKNTEAFF
v_gene: TRBV2; abundance: NA; j_gene: TRBJ2-7; d_gene: TRBD2; CDR3nt: TGTGCCAGCAGTGACGCAGCGGGAGTTTTGTTCCTATCCTACGAGCAGTACTTC; CDR3aa: CASSDAAGVLFLSYEQYF
v_gene: TRBV6-5; abundance: NA; j_gene: TRBJ1-2; d_gene: NA; CDR3nt: TGTGCCAGCAGTTACAGCCAGGCTACCTATGGCTACACCTTC; CDR3aa: CASSYSQATYGYTF
v_gene: TRBV6-5; abundance: NA; j_gene: TRBJ2-2; d_gene: TRBD1; CDR3nt: TGTGCCAGCAGGGATTCTACAGGGGTCACCGGGGAGCTGTTTTTT; CDR3aa: CASRDSTGVTGELFF
v_gene: TRBV19; abundance: few; j_gene: TRBJ1-1; d_gene: TRBD1; CDR3nt: TGTGCCAGTAGTATCTCGACAGGGGTGGCTTTCTTT; CDR3aa: CASSISTGVAFF
v_gene: TRBV7-9; abundance: NA; j_gene: TRBJ2-2; d_gene: TRBD1; CDR3nt: TGTGCCAGCAGCTTCCGGACAGGGAACACCGGGGAGCTGTTTTTT; CDR3aa: CASSFRTGNTGELFF
v_gene: TRBV11-2; abundance: NA; j_gene: TRBJ2-6; d_gene: NA; CDR3nt: TGTGCCAGCAGCGAAGGACAGTCTTTCTCTGGGGCCAACGTCCTGACTTTC; CDR3aa: CASSEGQSFSGANVLTF
v_gene: TRBV5-1; abundance: NA; j_gene: TRBJ1-2; d_gene: TRBD1; CDR3nt: TGCGCCAGCAGGAAGGGGGCGGACGGCTACACCTTC; CDR3aa: CASRKGADGYTF
v_gene: TRBV27; abundance: NA; j_gene: TRBJ1-1; d_gene: TRBD1; CDR3nt: TGTGCCAGCAGTTTAAGGCGACAGGGGCGGGACACTGAAGCTTTCTTT; CDR3aa: CASSLRRQGRDTEAFF
v_gene: TRBV19; abundance: NA; j_gene: TRBJ2-7; d_gene: NA; CDR3nt: TGTGCCAGTAGTATCCAGGGTCCCCACGAGCAGTACTTC; CDR3aa: CASSIQGPHEQYF
v_gene: TRBV7-9; abundance: NA; j_gene: TRBJ1-4; d_gene: NA; CDR3nt: TGTGCCAGCAGCCATAGGGGGACGGGTAATGAAAAACTGTTTTTT; CDR3aa: CASSHRGTGNEKLFF
v_gene: TRBV20-1; abundance: NA; j_gene: TRBJ1-5; d_gene: NA; CDR3nt: TGCAGTGCTAGTAAACAGCCTACCAATCAGCCCCAGCATTTT; CDR3aa: CSASKQPTNQPQHF
v_gene: TRBV6-2/TRBV6-3; abundance: NA; j_gene: TRBJ2-2; d_gene: TRBD2; CDR3nt: TGTGCCAGCAGTTTCACGAGCGGGAGGCGGACCGGGGAGCTGTTTTTT; CDR3aa: CASSFTSGRRTGELFF
v_gene: TRBV30; abundance: NA; j_gene: TRBJ1-1; d_gene: TRBD1; CDR3nt: TGTGCCTGGGGATGGGACAGGATGGAAGCTTTCTTT; CDR3aa: CAWGWDRMEAFF
v_gene: TRBV7-2; abundance: few; j_gene: TRBJ2-3; d_gene: TRBD1; CDR3nt: TGTGCCAGCAGCCGGGACAGGGGAGGCACAGATACGCAGTATTTT; CDR3aa: CASSRDRGGTDTQYF
v_gene: TRBV19; abundance: NA; j_gene: TRBJ2-2; d_gene: TRBD1; CDR3nt: TGTGCCAGTAAACAAGGGACAGGGGGCACCGGGGAGCTGTTTTTT; CDR3aa: CASKQGTGGTGELFF
v_gene: TRBV10-3; abundance: NA; j_gene: TRBJ1-2; d_gene: TRBD1; CDR3nt: TGTGCCATCAGTTGGACAGGGAAGGAAGGCTACACCTTC; CDR3aa: CAISWTGKEGYTF
v_gene: TRBV7-9; abundance: few; j_gene: TRBJ1-1; d_gene: NA; CDR3nt: TGTGCCAGCAGCTTTACAGGGCGGAACACTGAAGCTTTCTTT; CDR3aa: CASSFTGRNTEAFF